Shown below are 10 T cell receptor beta chains from a single sample sequenced in a study of neurological immune-mediated disorders. MiXCR was run by TCRdb on the 5' RACE reads, yielding one entry per CDR3 protein. Altogether 57,000 or so distinct CDR3 sequences are present, 9.5% to 12% being singletons, with the ten largest covering 1.8%. Sample: PBMCs. The receptors stem from a man in his 60s in good health.

This clonotype was picked up many times. The chain links TRBV11-2 to TRBJ1-1; D is undetermined. CDR1 is SGHAT and CDR2 is FQNNGV in the germline V gene. Trimming removed 3 bases at V and 5 bases at J, with 13 bases between. This CDR3 comprises 14 residues. The CDR3 reads CASSFDRHGTEAFF. The CDR3 DNA reads as TGTGCCAGCAGCTTTGACCGGCACGGGACTGAAGCTTTCTTT.

The sample holds many counts of this clonotype. The J gene is TRBJ2-2, the V gene TRBV28, with TRBD1 as a possible D gene (6 bases). The germline CDR1 and CDR2 sequences are MDHEN and SYDVKM. CDR3 length: 15 amino acids. Deletions cut 3 bases from V and 5 bases from J, with 13 bases between. The CDR3 nucleotides are TGTGCCAGCAGTTTTAGGAGAGGGGGTACCGGGGAGCTGTTTTTT. It yields the protein CASSFRRGGTGELFF. Complete variable domain (other parts from reference TRBV28 and TRBJ2-2): DVKVTQSSRYLVKRTGEKVFLECVQDMDHENMFWYRQDPGLGLRLIYFSYDVKMKEKGDIPEGYSVSREKKERFSLILESASTNQTSMYLCASSFRRGGTGELFFGEGSRLTVL.

At least ten counts were recorded for this clonotype. The chain links TRBV7-3 to TRBJ1-1; 8 nucleotides agree with TRBD1. Unmatched junction bases numbered 4, after V lost 3 bases and J lost 1 base. Per the germline V gene, CDR1 is SGHTA and CDR2 is FQGTGA. The CDR3 loop spans 15 amino acids. This CDR3 is CASSFAGGRNTEAFF. The CDR3 DNA reads as TGTGCCAGCAGCTTTGCAGGGGGCCGGAACACTGAAGCTTTCTTT. Full variable domain (outside the CDR3, taken from reference TRBV7-3 and TRBJ1-1): GAGVSQTPSNKVTEKGKYVELRCDPISGHTALYWYRQSLGQGPEFLIYFQGTGAADDSGLPNDRFFAVRPEGSVSTLKIQRTERGDSAVYLCASSFAGGRNTEAFFGQGTRLTVV.

This clonotype turned up a few times. This chain connects TRBV12-3 or TRBV12-4 to TRBJ2-1; TRBD2 agrees at 10 bases. The CDR3 is 15 amino acids. The J segment lost 2 bases and the V segment lost 6 bases, leaving 4 bases of the junction unmatched. CDR3 in DNA: TGTGCCAGCAGCCCTACTAGCGGGGCCTACAATGAGCAGTTCTTC. As protein: CASSPTSGAYNEQFF.

This chain links TRBV7-2 with TRBJ2-7, with TRBD2 matching over 7 bases. From germline, CDR1 is SGHTA and CDR2 FQGNSA. The V gene end was trimmed by 4 bases and the J gene end by 2 bases; junction bases not matched to a gene: 8. CDR3 size: 15 residues. The DNA for the CDR3 is TGTGCCAGCAGCTCCCCGGGAGCGGGGCCCTACGAGCAGTACTTC. Translated, it gives CASSSPGAGPYEQYF.

In its sample, this clonotype was seen many times. The gene calls are TRBV6-2 or TRBV6-3 and TRBJ1-5; no clear D gene. CDR3 length equals 15 residues. The V gene's germline CDR1 is MNHEY and CDR2 SVGEGT. With 6 bases removed from V and 6 bases from J, the gap between germline ends came to 18 bases. As DNA, the CDR3 is TGTGCCAGCAGATACCCCGCTTTATCGAGTCAGCCCCAGCATTTT. Translation: CASRYPALSSQPQHF.

This clonotype was counted at least ten times. The V gene is TRBV20-1, the J gene TRBJ1-4; tentatively, D is TRBD1 (5 bases). Germline V gene lookup returns CDR1 DFQATT and CDR2 SNEGSKA (reference sequence). V was trimmed by 3 bases and J by 3 bases, leaving 20 bases between them. The CDR3 length is 17 residues. Here the CDR3 DNA reads TGCAGTGCTAGGCCCCCGGGGGTGAGAAGCTCTAATGAAAAACTGTTTTTT. Its translation is CSARPPGVRSSNEKLFF.

The chain couples TRBV5-1 to TRBJ2-1; D gene unclear. The CDR3 covers 14 residues. V shed 2 bases and J shed 3 bases, with 9 bases lying between them. Germline V lookup: CDR1 SGHRS, CDR2 YFSETQ. The CDR3 loop reads CASSFAANYNEQFF. For the CDR3, the DNA is TGCGCCAGCAGCTTTGCGGCAAACTACAATGAGCAGTTCTTC.

In this sample, this clonotype turned up many times. This chain connects TRBV5-1 to TRBJ1-4; no reliable D call. CDR1 is SGHRS, CDR2 YFSETQ, per germline. Trimming pared 4 bases from V and 3 bases from J, leaving 16 bases between. CDR3 length equals 16 residues. CDR3 DNA sequence: TGCGCCAGCAGCCCTCCTATTGGCGTTGCTAATGAAAAACTGTTTTTT. Amino acids: CASSPPIGVANEKLFF. The full variable domain, in which reference TRBV5-1 and TRBJ1-4 provide the parts outside the CDR3, is KAGVTQTPRYLIKTRGQQVTLSCSPISGHRSVSWYQQTPGQGLQFLFEYFSETQRNKGNFPGRFSGRQFSNSRSEMNVSTLELGDSALYLCASSPPIGVANEKLFFGSGTQLSVL.

This clonotype was detected ten times or more. The rearrangement uses TRBV15 and TRBJ2-2; 8 bases line up with TRBD2. Trimming cost V 1 base and J 7 bases; bases outside gene matches: 5. The germline gives CDR1 LNHNV, CDR2 YYDKDF (reference sequence). The CDR3 is 15 amino acids. The CDR3 protein is CATSRAGGPGGELFF. DNA for the CDR3: TGTGCCACCAGCAGAGCGGGGGGGCCGGGCGGGGAGCTGTTTTTT. Based on the CDR3 plus reference TRBV15 and TRBJ2-2, the full variable domain is DAMVIQNPRYQVTQFGKPVTLSCSQTLNHNVMYWYQQKSSQAPKLLFHYYDKDFNNEADTPDNFQSRRPNTSFCFLDIRSPGLGDTAMYLCATSRAGGPGGELFFGEGSRLTVL.